The T cell receptor beta chain described here comes from a study of T cells in Graves' hyperthyroidism and ophthalmopathy (dated by TCRdb to the late 2010s). For the study in its entirety: Peripheral blood was collected at initial diagnosis, before any treatment. To identify distinguishing TCR V-J signatures, a discovery cohort of about a hundred patients was used, comprising under 45 with Graves' ophthalmopathy and approximately 58 with stable Graves' hyperthyroidism. The roughly 91 discovery patients were randomly divided into training and test sets at a 7:3 ratio. Following sampling, methimazole starting at 30 mg daily was given to hyperthyroidism patients, and high-dose intravenous methylprednisolone was given to ophthalmopathy patients. Prospective prediction of ophthalmopathy was tested in an independent validation cohort of 18 to 20 hyperthyroidism patients and roughly 16 patients who later progressed to ophthalmopathy. In several Graves' hyperthyroidism patients, the study also compared T-cell repertoires from thyroid tissue with T-cell repertoires from blood. According to the paper, TCR Vbeta CDR3 sequencing was carried out on some 130 peripheral blood samples, which came from fewer than 50 ophthalmopathy, approximately 78 hyperthyroidism and roughly 17 progressor patients.

Results and caveats for the whole study, not just this receptor: A model built on a 13 V-J signature distinguished ophthalmopathy from stable hyperthyroidism, reaching roughly 88% sensitivity and under 84% specificity in cross-validation and 80%/75% in testing. Blood samples also contained most of the expanded thyroid clonotypes (frequency above 0.001), which suggests that blood repertoires may reflect thyroid immune responses. No statistical method was used to fix the sample size in advance, and group allocation was not hidden from the investigators. In validation, the model predicted progression to ophthalmopathy a median of approximately 6.3 months before onset, with about 71% sensitivity and almost 75% specificity.

Ophthalmopathy patients had moderately to severely active disease, with a Clinical Activity Score of 3 or more, a NOSPECS grade of 4 or more, and a disease duration of less than 3 months. The study excluded patients with uncontrolled infections, other autoimmune diseases, pregnancy or lactation. Diagnoses relied on clinical symptoms, serum thyroxine and TRAb, thyroid ultrasound and orbital computed tomography. Ficoll-Paque density gradient centrifugation was used to isolate PBMCs from 8 to 10 ml of fresh peripheral blood. Trizol reagent was used to extract total RNA, and RNA quality was then checked on an Agilent 2100 Bioanalyzer. The TCR beta CDR3 regions were amplified from RNA transcripts. The first round of RT-PCR for the TCR CDR3 was performed with the HTBI primer set and the Qiagen OneStep RT-PCR kit. A second multiplex PCR round built the libraries, followed by size selection and purification. The libraries were sequenced on an Illumina HiSeq2000 using paired-end 100 bp reads. In the paper's pipeline: SOAPnuke was used to process the raw data, with reads discarded if the reads contained adapters or uncalled bases, had a mean Phred below 15, or lacked an exact constant-primer or identifier match. High-quality paired reads were merged using COPE v1.2.5, and each unique nucleotide sequence was defined as a clonotype. MiTCR v1.1 was used to align the clonotypes against IMGT TRBV, TRBD and TRBJ reference segments. The analysis included only V-J combinations with a frequency above 0.0001, which together covered 99% to 99.2% of the repertoires. The TCS score was defined as the ratio of F50 (clonal expansion) to E x V (chaos), calculated using BLOSUM62-based TCRdist between CDR3 peptides within each V-J. Welch's t-statistics and random forest reduced some 510 V-J features to some 14, which were used in a naive Bayes classifier (R e1071). TCRdb reran the public reads through fastp at Q25 and MiXCR, keeping productive beta chains. Each entry merges the rows of one CDR3 protein and shows their most common DNA and genes. TCRdb, not the authors, supplied the V and J calls. For this sample there are some 490,000 distinct CDR3 sequences; 20% to 25% appear just once. The top ten constitute less than 65% of the sample.

This clonotype was counted only a few times. Its antigen is not yet known. Per-base quality was not reported, and no clone a single base away is much larger than it. Source material: blood. This clonotype originated in a woman in her 70s with Graves' ophthalmopathy.

The sequenced DNA is TGTGCCAGCAGACATAACGTTAGGCCACGAGCTTTCTTT. Protein translation: CASRHNVRPRAFF. Recombination joined TRBV2 with TRBJ1-1, with the identity of the D gene unclear. The germline V gene gives CDR1 as SNHLY and CDR2 as FYNNEI. Trimming at the junction amounts to 6 bases on V and 10 bases on J, and the germline ends lie 18 bases apart. Counted from cysteine to phenylalanine, this CDR3 has 13 amino acids. Just the 39-base CDR3 DNA is kept, in frame starting at base 1.